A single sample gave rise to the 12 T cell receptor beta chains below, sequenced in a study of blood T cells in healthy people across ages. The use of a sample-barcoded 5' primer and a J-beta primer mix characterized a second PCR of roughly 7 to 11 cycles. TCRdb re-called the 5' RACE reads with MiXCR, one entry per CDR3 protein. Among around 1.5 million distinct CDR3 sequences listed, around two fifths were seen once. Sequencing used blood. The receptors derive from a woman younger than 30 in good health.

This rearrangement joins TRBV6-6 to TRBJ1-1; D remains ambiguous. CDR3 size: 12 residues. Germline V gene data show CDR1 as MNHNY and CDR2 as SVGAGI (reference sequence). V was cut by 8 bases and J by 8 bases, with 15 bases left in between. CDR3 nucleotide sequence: TGTGCCAGCCTCGAAGACGTCGCAGAAGCTTTCTTT. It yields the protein CASLEDVAEAFF.

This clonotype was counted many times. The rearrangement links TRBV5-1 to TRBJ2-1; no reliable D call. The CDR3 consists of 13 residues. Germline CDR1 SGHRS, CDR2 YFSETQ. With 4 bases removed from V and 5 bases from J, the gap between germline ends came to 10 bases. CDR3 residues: CASSPSVDNEQFF. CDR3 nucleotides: TGCGCCAGCAGCCCGTCCGTGGACAATGAGCAGTTCTTC.

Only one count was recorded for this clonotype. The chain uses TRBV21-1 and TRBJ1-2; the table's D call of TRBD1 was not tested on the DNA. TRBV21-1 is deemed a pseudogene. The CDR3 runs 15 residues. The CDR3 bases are TGTGCCAGCAGCAATAGGGACGGCGGGGACTATGGCTACACCTTC. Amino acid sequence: CASSNRDGGDYGYTF.

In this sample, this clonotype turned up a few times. CDR3 DNA sequence: TGTGCCAGCAGTGAATTGGGGGGCCCCCACGAGCAGTACTTC. Protein product: CASSELGGPHEQYF. The V gene is TRBV2, the J gene TRBJ2-5; D is tentatively TRBD1 or TRBD2 (6 bases each). The end of the DNA fits TRBJ2-7 better, so the J call may be wrong. This CDR3 region has 14 residues. Germline V gene lookup returns CDR1 SNHLY and CDR2 FYNNEI.

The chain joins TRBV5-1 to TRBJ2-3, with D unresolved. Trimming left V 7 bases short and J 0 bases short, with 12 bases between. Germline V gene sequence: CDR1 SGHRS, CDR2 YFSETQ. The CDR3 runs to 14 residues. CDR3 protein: CASHSSPSTDTQYF. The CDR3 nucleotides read TGCGCCAGCCACTCCAGCCCTAGCACAGATACGCAGTATTTT.

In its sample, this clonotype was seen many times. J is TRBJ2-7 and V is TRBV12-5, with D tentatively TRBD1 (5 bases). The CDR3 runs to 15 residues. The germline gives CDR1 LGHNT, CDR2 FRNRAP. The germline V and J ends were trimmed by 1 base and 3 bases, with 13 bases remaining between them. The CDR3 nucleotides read TGTGCTAGTGGTTTGGGTCGGACACATTACTACGAGCAGTACTTC. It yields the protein CASGLGRTHYYEQYF.

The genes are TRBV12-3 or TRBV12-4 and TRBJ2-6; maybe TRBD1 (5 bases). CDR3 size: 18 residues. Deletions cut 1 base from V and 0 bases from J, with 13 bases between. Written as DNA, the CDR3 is TGTGCCAGCAGTTTAGAGACAGTGGTTTCCTCTGGGGCCAACGTCCTGACTTTC. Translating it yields CASSLETVVSSGANVLTF.

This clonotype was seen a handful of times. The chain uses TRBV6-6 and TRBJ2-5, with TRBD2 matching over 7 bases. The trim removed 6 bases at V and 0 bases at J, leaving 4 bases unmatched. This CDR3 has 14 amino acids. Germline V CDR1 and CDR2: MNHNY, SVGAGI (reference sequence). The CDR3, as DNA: TGTGCCAGCAGGGGGCGGGGGTACCAAGAGACCCAGTACTTC. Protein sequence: CASRGRGYQETQYF.

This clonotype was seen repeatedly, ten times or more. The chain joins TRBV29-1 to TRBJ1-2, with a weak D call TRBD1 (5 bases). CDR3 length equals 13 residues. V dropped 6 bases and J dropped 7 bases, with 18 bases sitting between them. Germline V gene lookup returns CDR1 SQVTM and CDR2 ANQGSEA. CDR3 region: CSVAGTDKSGYTF. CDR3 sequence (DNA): TGCAGCGTCGCAGGGACTGATAAAAGTGGCTACACCTTC.

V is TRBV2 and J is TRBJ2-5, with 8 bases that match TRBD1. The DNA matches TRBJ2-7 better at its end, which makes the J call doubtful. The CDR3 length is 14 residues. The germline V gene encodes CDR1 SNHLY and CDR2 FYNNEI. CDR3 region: CASSGGQVIYEQYF. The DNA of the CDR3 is TGTGCCAGCAGTGGGGGACAGGTCATCTACGAGCAGTACTTC.

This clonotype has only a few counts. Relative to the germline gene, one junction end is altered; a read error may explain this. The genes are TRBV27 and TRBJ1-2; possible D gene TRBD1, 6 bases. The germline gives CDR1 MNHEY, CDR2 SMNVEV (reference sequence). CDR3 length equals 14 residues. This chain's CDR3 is CASSLSGTSAGYTF. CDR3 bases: TGTGCCAGCAGTCTATCCGGGACATCGGCCGGCTACACCTTC.

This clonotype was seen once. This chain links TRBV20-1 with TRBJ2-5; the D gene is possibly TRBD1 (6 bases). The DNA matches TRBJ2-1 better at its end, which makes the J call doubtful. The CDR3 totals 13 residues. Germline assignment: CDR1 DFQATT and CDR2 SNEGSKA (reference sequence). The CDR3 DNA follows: TGCAGTATAGGCAGGGGTACAGAAGAGACCCAGTTCTTC. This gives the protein CSIGRGTEETQFF.